The present entry profiles one T cell receptor beta chain with its context. As yet, its antigen is unknown. The sample comes from a study of cytomegalovirus exposure and HLA in healthy donors. Study-wide results and limits: Productive status was seen about 90% or about 30% of the time for most TCR beta V segments in an earlier analysis.

Germline loops: CDR1 SGHVS, CDR2 FNYEAQ. This CDR3 is built from 14 residues. V was clipped by 5 bases and J by 4 bases, with 14 bases between them. The PCR contained 60 Vbeta and 13 Jbeta primers. The data were produced by immunoSEQ multiplex PCR, yet TCRdb's version contains in-frame clones alone and is incomplete. In the table there are 150,000 to 200,000 clones, 80% of which are singletons. Sequenced: PBMCs. The sequence was obtained from a man aged 18 to 30 in good health and CMV-seropositive. The chain carries TRBV7-6 and TRBJ1-1; D is unresolved. CDR3 protein: CASSIRRGVTEAFF. CDR3 coding DNA: TGTGCCAGCAGCATTAGACGGGGTGTCACTGAAGCTTTCTTT.